One and the same sample provided the 18 T cell receptor beta chains below, sequenced in a study of blood T cells in healthy people across ages. Together with a sample-barcoded 5' primer, a J-beta primer mix was included in a second PCR lasting about 6 to 12 cycles. TCRdb passed the 5' RACE reads through MiXCR, listing each CDR3 protein once. The sample lists fewer than 950,000 distinct CDR3 sequences, around 36% occurring once. Sequenced input: blood. These receptors all come from a man between 18 and 29 years old in good health.

The rearrangement uses TRBV20-1 and TRBJ2-3; TRBD2 is a possible D gene (7 bases). Trimming took 5 bases from V and 2 from J, leaving 17 bases between them. Germline-derived CDR1 and CDR2 are DFQATT and SNEGSKA (reference sequence). This CDR3 spans 15 amino acids. The CDR3, as DNA: TGCAGTGCTGGTGGAAGGGGGGGCTCCACAGATACGCAGTATTTT. This codes for CSAGGRGGSTDTQYF.

This clonotype was counted ten times or more. This chain uses TRBV6-2 or TRBV6-3 with TRBJ2-3; perhaps TRBD2 as D (6 bases). Germline V gene sequence: CDR1 MNHEY, CDR2 SVGEGT. This CDR3 has 15 residues. With 0 bases removed from V and 2 bases from J, the gap between germline ends came to 9 bases. CDR3 protein: CASSYSGGATDTQYF. CDR3 DNA: TGTGCCAGCAGTTACTCAGGAGGGGCCACAGATACGCAGTATTTT.

Only a few counts were recorded for this clonotype. The genes are TRBV19 and TRBJ2-2; tentative D call: TRBD1 (6 bases). The CDR3 runs to 13 residues. Trimming pared 9 bases from V and 6 bases from J, leaving 14 bases between. The germline V gene encodes CDR1 LNHDA and CDR2 SQIVND (reference sequence). CDR3 DNA: TGTGCCAGCGCCCATCAGGGGTCCGGGGAGCTGTTTTTT. This encodes CASAHQGSGELFF.

This clonotype was observed a handful of times. V is TRBV6-5 and J is TRBJ1-6; D possibly corresponds to TRBD1 (6 bases). Germline assignment: CDR1 MNHEY and CDR2 SVGAGI. Trimming took off 2 bases at V and 7 bases at J, with 21 bases between the two ends. The CDR3 is 18 residues long. CDR3 in amino acids: CASSYVGAGGAGNSPLHF. CDR3 DNA sequence: TGTGCCAGCAGTTACGTTGGAGCGGGGGGCGCGGGAAATTCACCCCTCCACTTT.

This clonotype has a handful of counts. The chain employs TRBV28 and TRBJ1-2; 9 bases match TRBD1. Trimming cost V 10 bases and J 4 bases; bases outside gene matches: 4. The CDR3 contains 12 residues. Germline assignment: CDR1 MDHEN and CDR2 SYDVKM. The CDR3 loop is CAILDRGYGYTF. DNA for the CDR3: TGTGCCATCCTGGACAGGGGCTATGGCTACACCTTC.

V usage is TRBV27 and J usage is TRBJ2-5, with D perhaps TRBD2 (5 bases). With the DNA end fitting TRBJ2-7 better, the J assignment may be wrong. CDR3 length equals 12 residues. Germline CDR1 and CDR2: MNHEY and SMNVEV (reference sequence). The CDR3 region has the DNA TGTGCCAGCAGGCATACGGGGTACGAGCAGTACTTC. It translates to CASRHTGYEQYF.

This chain links TRBV12-3 or TRBV12-4 with TRBJ1-5; maybe TRBD1 (6 bases). Deletions cut 5 bases from V and 2 bases from J, with 22 bases between. This CDR3 is built from 18 residues. The CDR3 nucleotides are TGTGCCAGCAGTCCTACCGAAAACCGGGGGGGCGGCAATCAGCCCCAGCATTTT. Amino acid sequence: CASSPTENRGGGNQPQHF.

The CDR3 sequence is CATSRGRYNEQFF. The CDR3 nucleotides read TGTGCCACCAGCAGAGGCAGATACAATGAGCAGTTCTTC. The gene calls are TRBV15 and TRBJ2-1; no clear D. The ends were cut back, 1 base at V and 4 bases at J, with 5 bases in the middle. CDR1 and CDR2 from the germline V gene are LNHNV and YYDKDF (reference sequence). This CDR3 has 13 residues. Full variable domain (outside the CDR3, taken from reference TRBV15 and TRBJ2-1): DAMVIQNPRYQVTQFGKPVTLSCSQTLNHNVMYWYQQKSSQAPKLLFHYYDKDFNNEADTPDNFQSRRPNTSFCFLDIRSPGLGDTAMYLCATSRGRYNEQFFGPGTRLTVL.

The chain couples TRBV6-6 to TRBJ1-2; 7 nucleotides line up with TRBD1. Germline trimming cut 0 bases from V and 8 bases from J; bases unmatched to any gene: 12. Germline loops: CDR1 MNHNY, CDR2 SVGAGI (reference sequence). CDR3 length: 16 amino acids. CDR3 DNA sequence: TGTGCCAGCAGTTACTCAGGGGGGACAGCCAATGGAGGCTACACCTTC. Residues: CASSYSGGTANGGYTF.

Regarding this clonotype: This may come from a read error, since a much larger clone is one base off. The rearrangement joins TRBV12-3 or TRBV12-4 to TRBJ2-3; TRBD1 might be the D (5 bases). The V end was cut by 2 bases, the J end by 8 bases, with 8 bases between. This CDR3 spans 12 amino acids. In nucleotides, the CDR3 is TGTGCCAGCAGTTTAAGGGGTTGTACGCAGTATTTT. Amino acid sequence: CASSLRGCTQYF.

Note on this clonotype: A junction end diverges from the germline sequence, so it may reflect a read error. This rearrangement joins TRBV9 to TRBJ2-3; D might be TRBD1 (5 bases). Germline-derived CDR1 and CDR2 are SGDLS and YYNGEE. The CDR3 totals 13 residues. CDR3 region: CASSVVGLDTRYF. The CDR3 nucleotides read TGTGCCAGCAGCGTAGTGGGGCTAGATACGCGGTATTTT.

This chain joins TRBV25-1 and TRBJ2-1; 9 nucleotides agree with TRBD2. The CDR3 consists of 16 residues. The V gene's germline CDR1 is MGHDK and CDR2 SYGVNS. Losses at the gene ends were 1 base for V and 5 bases for J; bases not matched to a gene: 6. CDR3 amino acids: CASSEFVTSGDNEQFF. The CDR3 nucleotides read TGTGCCAGCAGTGAATTCGTGACTAGCGGCGACAATGAGCAGTTCTTC.

There are a few counts of this clonotype. The chain has TRBV10-3 and TRBJ2-3, with 13 bases identical to TRBD2. CDR3 length equals 17 residues. The germline V gene encodes CDR1 ENHRY and CDR2 SYGVKD. The J segment lost 3 bases and the V segment lost 2 bases, leaving 5 bases of the junction unmatched. The CDR3 coding sequence is TGTGCCATCAGTGAGACTAGCGGGGGGGCCGAAACAGATACGCAGTATTTT. This gives the protein CAISETSGGAETDTQYF.

V gene TRBV7-9 combines with J gene TRBJ2-5; no firm D call. The CDR3 has 14 residues. The germline gives CDR1 SEHNR, CDR2 FQNEAQ (reference sequence). V was pared by 1 base and J by 1 base, with 7 bases between. The CDR3 spells CASSLEAIQETQYF. In nucleotides, the CDR3 is TGTGCCAGCAGCTTAGAAGCCATCCAAGAGACCCAGTACTTC.

The CDR3 reads CASSQVAGGWNEQFF. The CDR3 DNA is TGCGCCAGCAGCCAAGTGGCAGGGGGCTGGAATGAGCAGTTCTTC. The chain is built from TRBV4-1 and TRBJ2-1; TRBD1 matches 8 bases. In germline, CDR1 is MGHRA, CDR2 YSYEKL. J lost 7 bases, V lost 1 base, and 6 bases had no gene match. The CDR3 loop spans 15 amino acids.

This clonotype was seen only a few times. This sequence joins TRBV30 and TRBJ1-1; TRBD1 matches 7 bases. The CDR3 consists of 13 residues. Germline values: CDR1 GTSNPN, CDR2 SVGIG (reference sequence). J gave up 3 bases and V 2 bases, and 3 bases lay outside the gene matches. CDR3 bases: TGTGCCTGGAGTAGGGGGCGAGACACTGAAGCTTTCTTT. Translating it yields CAWSRGRDTEAFF. Together with reference TRBV30 and TRBJ1-1, the CDR3 gives the full variable domain: SQTIHQWPATLVQPVGSPLSLECTVEGTSNPNLYWYRQAAGRGLQLLFYSVGIGQISSEVPQNLSASRPQDRQFILSSKKLLLSDSGFYLCAWSRGRDTEAFFGQGTRLTVV.

J is TRBJ1-6 and V is TRBV6-2 or TRBV6-3; TRBD1 matches 7 bases. The CDR3 loop spans 15 amino acids. The germline V gene has CDR1 MNHEY and CDR2 SVGEGT. Trimming removed 2 bases from V and 7 bases from J; junction bases left unmatched: 5. The CDR3 DNA is TGTGCCAGCAGTTACGGCGAACAGGGGAATTCACCCCTCCACTTT. Encoded protein: CASSYGEQGNSPLHF.

The V gene is TRBV28, the J gene TRBJ1-1; TRBD1 is a possible D gene (5 bases). CDR3 length equals 14 residues. Trimming removed 2 bases from V and 4 bases from J, with 11 bases in between. Germline V lookup: CDR1 MDHEN, CDR2 SYDVKM. This CDR3 is CASSLSREGTEAFF. Here the CDR3 DNA reads TGTGCCAGCAGTTTAAGCAGGGAGGGCACTGAAGCTTTCTTT.